This paragraph reports one TCR beta chain. The CDR3 sequence is 14 residues long. Germline V gene data show CDR1 as SGHRS and CDR2 as YFSETQ. The junction had 8 bases not matched to a gene; V was cut back by 4 bases and J by 4 bases. The sample is drawn from a study of T-cell memory formation after mild COVID-19. TCRdb independently ran MiXCR on the 5' RACE reads; one entry per CDR3 protein. The sample shows about 560,000 distinct CDR3 sequences, roughly 17% of them seen only once. Input material: PBMCs or a T cell subset sorted from them (not recorded which). The chain joins TRBV5-1 to TRBJ2-7; 7 bases line up with TRBD1. This clonotype was obtained from an adult woman who had mild COVID-19 (a few samples of this study predate the infection). Cell type and time point are not known. For the CDR3, the DNA is TGCGCCAGCAGCCCGGGACAGCGATCTTACGAGCAGTACTTC. It translates to CASSPGQRSYEQYF.